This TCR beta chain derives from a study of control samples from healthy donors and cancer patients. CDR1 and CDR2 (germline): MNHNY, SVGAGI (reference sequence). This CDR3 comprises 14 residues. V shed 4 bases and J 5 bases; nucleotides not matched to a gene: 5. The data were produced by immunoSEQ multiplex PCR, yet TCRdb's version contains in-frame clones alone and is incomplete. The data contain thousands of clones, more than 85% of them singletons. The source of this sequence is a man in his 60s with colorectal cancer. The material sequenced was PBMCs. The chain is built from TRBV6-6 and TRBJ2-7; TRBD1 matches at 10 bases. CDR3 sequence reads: CASSSGTGVDEQYF. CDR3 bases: TGTGCCAGCAGTTCCGGGACAGGGGTTGACGAGCAGTACTTC.